The rows below give T cell receptor beta chains drawn from one sample of a study of human T cells and chemical hapten exposure. MiXCR was run by TCRdb on the RACE reads, yielding one entry per CDR3 protein. This repertoire shows 250,000 or so distinct CDR3 sequences, approximately 7.5% found once; its top ten account for more than 0.95%. The sequencing here drew on whole blood, taken in connection with sensitization to the hapten diphenylcyclopropenone (DPC). The receptor source for this set is a man aged 18-30 years with alopecia areata. Some clones in this sample may be carry-over from other donors' samples. Each CDR3 is given with its conserved first and last residue. The D gene is left open where the match is weak. Expanded clones are given a class, and other clones once, few, many or no size at all.

>few|TRBD1|TRBV11-2|TRBJ2-1
CASSLDRETGLENEQFF
TGTGCCAGCAGCTTAGATAGAGAGACAGGGTTGGAGAATGAGCAGTTCTTC
>-|TRBD2|TRBV20-1|TRBJ2-7
CSARDDFMGSPSGGDEQYF
TGCAGTGCTAGAGATGACTTTATGGGCAGTCCGAGCGGGGGGGACGAGCAGTACTTC
>-|-|TRBV5-1|TRBJ1-1
CASSLSPGSGTEAFF
TGCGCCAGCAGCTTGAGTCCGGGGTCAGGCACTGAAGCTTTCTTT
>many|TRBD1|TRBV11-1|TRBJ1-5
CASSSDRGNQPQHF
TGTGCCAGCAGCTCGGACAGGGGGAATCAGCCCCAGCATTTT
>-|TRBD1|TRBV20-1|TRBJ1-2
CSARLPGTGVPDYGYTF
TGCAGTGCTAGATTACCCGGGACAGGGGTACCGGACTATGGCTACACCTTC
>many|TRBD1|TRBV15|TRBJ1-6
CATKAGTGSSPLHF
TGTGCCACCAAGGCCGGGACAGGGAGTTCACCCCTCCACTTT
>many|-|TRBV7-9|TRBJ1-1
CASRGFTNTEAFF
TGTGCCAGCAGGGGGTTTACGAACACTGAAGCTTTCTTT
>many|-|TRBV11-2|TRBJ2-5
CASSLEPGPRRETQYF
TGTGCCAGCAGCTTAGAGCCGGGCCCCAGGCGAGAGACCCAGTACTTC
>few|-|TRBV24-1|TRBJ1-1
CATSDLGQTPVFF
TGTGCCACCAGTGATTTGGGCCAAACTCCCGTATTTTTT
>few|TRBD2|TRBV3-1|TRBJ2-5
CASSQGTSGETQYF
TGTGCCAGCAGCCAAGGCACTAGCGGAGAGACCCAGTACTTC
>-|-|TRBV7-9|TRBJ2-2
CASRSTGGGAGELFF
TGTGCCAGCAGGTCAACTGGCGGAGGAGCCGGGGAGCTGTTTTTT
>few|TRBD1|TRBV18|TRBJ2-5
CASSPPGQSRETQYF
TGTGCCAGCTCACCCCCGGGACAGAGTCGAGAGACCCAGTACTTC
>few|-|TRBV27|TRBJ2-1
CASNKLRGANEQFF
TGTGCCAGCAACAAACTAAGGGGAGCAAATGAGCAGTTCTTC
>-|-|TRBV5-1|TRBJ2-2
CASSLRVVGELFF
TGCGCCAGCAGCTTGCGGGTGGTCGGGGAGCTGTTTTTT
>-|-|TRBV7-2|TRBJ2-5
CASSPTSETQYF
TGTGCCAGCAGCCCGACGTCGGAGACCCAGTACTTC
>-|TRBD2|TRBV10-3|TRBJ2-3
CAIGNSKVAGEADTQYF
TGTGCCATCGGAAATTCAAAGGTGGCGGGGGAGGCAGATACGCAGTATTTT
>-|TRBD1|TRBV7-8|TRBJ1-5
CASSSRQGPYSNQPQHF
TGTGCCAGCAGCTCACGACAGGGCCCCTATAGCAATCAGCCCCAGCATTTT
>few|-|TRBV6-1|TRBJ2-7
CASSSTGLPPYEQYF
TGTGCCAGCAGTTCGACAGGATTACCCCCCTACGAGCAGTACTTC
>few|-|TRBV20-1|TRBJ2-7
CSARDILSQYEQYF
TGCAGTGCTAGAGATATTTTGAGCCAGTACGAGCAGTACTTC
>-|-|TRBV20-1|TRBJ2-7
CSARKEYSYEQYF
TGCAGTGCTAGAAAGGAGTACTCCTACGAGCAGTACTTC
>-|TRBD2|TRBV2|TRBJ2-3
CASRILAGDTDTQYF
TGTGCCAGCAGGATTCTAGCGGGGGACACAGATACGCAGTATTTT
>many|-|TRBV5-1|TRBJ1-1
CASSLESGDTEAFF
TGCGCCAGCAGCTTGGAATCCGGGGACACTGAAGCTTTCTTT
>-|-|TRBV7-9|TRBJ1-1
CASSPKENTEAFF
TGTGCCAGCAGCCCCAAGGAGAACACTGAAGCTTTCTTT
>-|-|TRBV4-1|TRBJ1-6
CASSQARLGNSPLHF
TGCGCCAGCAGCCAAGCGCGTCTCGGTAATTCACCCCTCCACTTT